One and the same sample provided the 22 T cell receptor beta chains below, sequenced in a study of preoperative IRX-2 immunotherapy in early breast cancer. Treatment meaning: preoperative locoregional IRX-2 cytokine immunotherapy. The assay was immunoSEQ multiplex PCR, and TCRdb's table has in-frame clones only and misses some. The sample carries about 19,000 clones, 70% to 90% recorded once. The sequencing used lymph node tissue, collected after IRX-2 immunotherapy. These receptors came from a human donor with breast cancer.

Turning to this clone: An end of the junction differs from the germline gene, which may be a read error. The chain is built from TRBV10-3 and TRBJ1-1; D call uncertain. This CDR3 has 15 residues. Germline lookup yields CDR1 ENHRY and CDR2 SYGVKD. CDR3 sequence: CASSESWGRDTEAFF. In DNA, the CDR3 is TGTGCCAGCAGTGAGTCGTGGGGAAGGGACACTGAAGCTTTCTTT.

The rearrangement uses TRBV11-3 and TRBJ2-7; TRBD1 matches 9 bases. V lost 4 bases, J lost 4 bases, and 8 bases stayed unmatched. The CDR3 is 15 amino acids. Germline-derived CDR1 and CDR2 are SGHNT and YENEEA. CDR3 bases: TGTGCCAGCAGCTCCCTCCGGGACAGGGTGTACGAGCAGTACTTC. It translates to CASSSLRDRVYEQYF. The full variable domain, completed using reference TRBV11-3 and TRBJ2-7, is EAGVVQSPRYKIIEKKQPVAFWCNPISGHNTLYWYLQNLGQGPELLIRYENEEAVDDSQLPKDRFSAERLKGVDSTLKIQPAELGDSAVYLCASSSLRDRVYEQYFGPGTRLTVT.

This rearrangement joins TRBV7-6 to TRBJ2-2; D could derive from TRBD1 or TRBD2 (5 bases each). Germline CDR1 SGHVS, CDR2 FNYEAQ. V dropped 3 bases and J dropped 1 base, with 9 bases sitting between them. This CDR3 comprises 15 residues. The CDR3 DNA is TGTGCCAGCAGCTTGAGTGGGGGGAACACCGGGGAGCTGTTTTTT. Translating it yields CASSLSGGNTGELFF.

The chain joins TRBV5-1 to TRBJ2-5; TRBD2 agrees at 9 bases. Trimming removed 0 bases from V and 5 bases from J; junction bases left unmatched: 5. This CDR3 comprises 15 residues. Per germline, CDR1 SGHRS and CDR2 YFSETQ. CDR3 in amino acids: CASSLVAGGPETQYF. The CDR3 DNA is TGCGCCAGCAGCTTGGTCGCGGGAGGGCCGGAGACCCAGTACTTC.

The rearrangement uses TRBV19 and TRBJ1-5, with TRBD1 matching 7 bases. The CDR3 is 15 residues long. V lost 5 bases, J lost 4 bases, and 8 bases stayed unmatched. Germline lookup yields CDR1 LNHDA and CDR2 SQIVND (reference sequence). The CDR3 DNA sequence: TGTGCCAGTAGTGCCAGGGGGTCGGTGAATCAGCCCCAGCATTTT. Translating it yields CASSARGSVNQPQHF. The full variable domain, with the rest looked up from reference TRBV19 and TRBJ1-5, is DGGITQSPKYLFRKEGQNVTLSCEQNLNHDAMYWYRQDPGQGLRLIYYSQIVNDFQKGDIAEGYSVSREKKESFPLTVTSAQKNPTAFYLCASSARGSVNQPQHFGDGTRLSIL.

The rearrangement uses TRBV11-3 and TRBJ2-5; 14 bases are shared with TRBD2. Germline V CDR1 and CDR2: SGHNT, YENEEA. J was trimmed by 5 bases and V by 4 bases; bases with no gene match: 9. The CDR3 is 17 residues long. The chain's CDR3 is CASSYGTSGGYLETQYF. In DNA form, the CDR3 reads TGTGCCAGCAGCTACGGGACTAGCGGGGGTTATTTGGAGACCCAGTACTTC. Filled out from reference TRBV11-3 and TRBJ2-5, the complete variable domain reads EAGVVQSPRYKIIEKKQPVAFWCNPISGHNTLYWYLQNLGQGPELLIRYENEEAVDDSQLPKDRFSAERLKGVDSTLKIQPAELGDSAVYLCASSYGTSGGYLETQYFGPGTRLLVL.

The chain links TRBV19 to TRBJ1-1; D perhaps matches TRBD1 (5 bases). The V end lost 4 bases, the J end lost 2 bases, and 8 bases lay between the germline ends. The CDR3 length is 13 residues. CDR1 and CDR2 from the germline V gene are LNHDA and SQIVND (reference sequence). CDR3 loop: CASSTTANTEAFF. The CDR3 region has the DNA TGTGCCAGTAGTACGACAGCTAACACTGAAGCTTTCTTT.

This clone was recorded only once. A read error may account for a junction end that differs from germline. V is TRBV12-5 and J is TRBJ1-3; possible D gene TRBD1, 5 bases. This CDR3 has 11 residues. The germline CDR1 and CDR2 sequences are LGHNT and FRNRAP. The CDR3 reads CATGRGNAIYF. CDR3 nucleotides: TGTGCGACGGGACGAGGAAACGCCATATATTTT.

The V and J genes are TRBV4-1 and TRBJ1-2, with no clear D. Deletions cut 1 base from V and 1 base from J, with 10 bases between. The CDR3 extends over 15 amino acids. Germline V gene data show CDR1 as MGHRA and CDR2 as YSYEKL. The CDR3 sequence is CASSQVLANNYGYTF. As DNA, the CDR3 is TGCGCCAGCAGCCAAGTTTTAGCGAATAACTATGGCTACACCTTC.

The rearrangement joins TRBV5-1 to TRBJ2-2; TRBD1 is a possible D gene (7 bases). The CDR3 runs 14 residues. In germline, CDR1 is SGHRS, CDR2 YFSETQ. Trimming shortened V by 6 bases and J by 5 bases, and 14 bases separated the two germline ends. CDR3 residues: CASKEGASTGELFF. CDR3 DNA sequence: TGCGCCAGCAAGGAGGGGGCGAGTACCGGGGAGCTGTTTTTT. Drawing the rest from reference TRBV5-1 and TRBJ2-2, the complete variable domain is KAGVTQTPRYLIKTRGQQVTLSCSPISGHRSVSWYQQTPGQGLQFLFEYFSETQRNKGNFPGRFSGRQFSNSRSEMNVSTLELGDSALYLCASKEGASTGELFFGEGSRLTVL.

The chain joins TRBV6-7 to TRBJ1-1, with TRBD1 identical over 11 bases. TRBV6-7 is designated an ORF whose function remains uncertain. J gave up 0 bases and V 4 bases, and 1 base lay outside the gene matches. The CDR3 spans 15 residues. In DNA form, the CDR3 reads TGTGCCAGCAGTTGGACAGGGGGCATGAACACTGAAGCTTTCTTT. This encodes CASSWTGGMNTEAFF.

The chain employs TRBV9 and TRBJ2-6, with D uncertain. V was trimmed by 8 bases and J by 0 bases, leaving 3 bases between them. The CDR3 runs to 12 residues. Germline V gene lookup returns CDR1 SGDLS and CDR2 YYNGEE. Written as DNA, the CDR3 is TGTGCCAGTTCCTCTGGGGCCAACGTCCTGACTTTC. Encoded protein: CASSSGANVLTF.

The V and J genes are TRBV29-1 and TRBJ1-1; D call uncertain. CDR3 length equals 12 residues. Germline V lookup: CDR1 SQVTM, CDR2 ANQGSEA. The V and J ends lost 3 bases and 5 bases respectively, with 10 bases between them. CDR3 DNA sequence: TGCAGCGTTGACCCTATACGGACTGAAGCTTTCTTT. It encodes CSVDPIRTEAFF.

The chain couples TRBV7-4 to TRBJ1-1, with D possibly being TRBD1 (5 bases). V gave up 5 bases and J gave up 0 bases, with 10 bases separating them. This CDR3 comprises 14 residues. CDR1 is SGHVT and CDR2 is SQSDAQ in the germline V gene. The CDR3 DNA is TGTGCCAGCAGCCCACAGGCGGTGAACACTGAAGCTTTCTTT. It yields the protein CASSPQAVNTEAFF.

J is TRBJ2-7 and V is TRBV19; 9 bases fit TRBD1. Germline values: CDR1 LNHDA, CDR2 SQIVND (reference sequence). This CDR3 has 13 amino acids. The V gene end was trimmed by 5 bases and the J gene end by 9 bases; junction bases not matched to a gene: 8. The CDR3 reads CASSPGTGIVQYF. DNA of the CDR3: TGTGCCAGTAGTCCAGGGACAGGGATTGTGCAGTACTTC.

The V gene is TRBV10-2, the J gene TRBJ1-2, with D possibly matching TRBD1 (6 bases). Trimming left V 8 bases short and J 4 bases short, with 14 bases between. The CDR3 consists of 13 residues. CDR1 WSHSY and CDR2 SAAADI come from the germline V gene. CDR3 sequence: CASGDRGLYGYTF. The CDR3 bases are TGCGCCAGCGGGGATCGGGGGCTCTATGGCTACACCTTC.

This clone appeared once. As DNA, the CDR3 is TGTGCCAGCAGCCCTTCCGGAGGGTTCCGGGCTTTCTTT. Translation: CASSPSGGFRAFF. The chain is built from TRBV14 and TRBJ1-1; D unresolved. The length of the CDR3 is 13 residues. Trimming removed 4 bases at V and 11 bases at J, with 17 bases between. Germline assignment: CDR1 SGHDN and CDR2 FVKESK.

For the CDR3, the DNA is TGTGCCAGTAGTACCCTCGGCGGGAGGTCTTCCTACGAGCAGTACTTC. This translates into CASSTLGGRSSYEQYF. V gene TRBV19 combines with J gene TRBJ2-7, with 8 positions matching TRBD2. After removal of 4 bases from V and 1 base from J, the junction contained 9 bases not matched to a gene. In germline, CDR1 is LNHDA, CDR2 SQIVND (reference sequence). The length of the CDR3 is 16 residues.

This sequence joins TRBV19 and TRBJ1-4; no clear D. The germline V gene encodes CDR1 LNHDA and CDR2 SQIVND (reference sequence). V lost 5 bases and J 0 bases, leaving 7 bases between the germline ends. This CDR3 is built from 14 residues. This CDR3 is CASSLTATNEKLFF. DNA for the CDR3: TGTGCCAGTAGTCTGACGGCAACTAATGAAAAACTGTTTTTT.

This chain connects TRBV6-8 to TRBJ1-6; possible D gene TRBD1, 6 bases. This CDR3 spans 15 amino acids. Germline CDR1 reads MNHGY; CDR2 reads SAAAGT. Trimming took 7 bases from V and 4 from J, leaving 14 bases between them. CDR3 protein: CASIVGAPYNSPLHF. The CDR3 nucleotides are TGTGCCAGCATAGTGGGGGCCCCTTATAATTCACCCCTCCACTTT.

The chain is built from TRBV14 and TRBJ1-3; D is unresolved. The CDR3 is 15 residues long. Germline CDR1 is SGHDN and CDR2 is FVKESK. Trimming shortened V by 2 bases and J by 4 bases, and 12 bases separated the two germline ends. The CDR3 DNA sequence: TGTGCCAGCAGCCAACGGGCTGGCCGGGGAAACACCATATATTTT. This encodes CASSQRAGRGNTIYF.

Only a few counts were recorded for this clone. V is TRBV6-8 and J is TRBJ1-4; D not certain. Deletions cut 7 bases from V and 8 bases from J, with 17 bases between. The V gene's germline CDR1 is MNHGY and CDR2 SAAAGT. The CDR3 contains 14 residues. CDR3 nucleotide sequence: TGTGCCAGCACCCCCGCCGGGAAGGAGGAAAAACTGTTTTTT. As protein: CASTPAGKEEKLFF.